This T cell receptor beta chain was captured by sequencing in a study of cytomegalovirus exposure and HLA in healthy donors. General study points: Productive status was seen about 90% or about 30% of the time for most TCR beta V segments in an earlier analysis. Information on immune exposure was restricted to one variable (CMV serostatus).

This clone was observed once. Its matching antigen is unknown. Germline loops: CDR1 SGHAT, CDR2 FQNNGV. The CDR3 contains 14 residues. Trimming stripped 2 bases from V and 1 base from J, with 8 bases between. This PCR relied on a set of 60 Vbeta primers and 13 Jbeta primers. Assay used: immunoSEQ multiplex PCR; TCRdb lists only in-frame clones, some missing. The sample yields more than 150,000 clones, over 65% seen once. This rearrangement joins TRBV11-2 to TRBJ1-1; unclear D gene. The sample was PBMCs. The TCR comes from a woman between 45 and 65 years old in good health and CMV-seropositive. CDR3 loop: CASSLREGNTEAFF. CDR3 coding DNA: TGTGCCAGCAGCTTACGGGAGGGGAACACTGAAGCTTTCTTT.